The source of this T cell receptor (beta chain) is a study of monozygotic twins with inflammatory bowel disease. On this clonotype itself: What it binds is unknown.

The CDR3 is 16 residues long. Each sample had eight separate cDNA synthesis reactions. Using the 5' RACE reads, TCRdb records one entry per CDR3 protein without DNA. This sample's table reports 150,000 to 200,000 distinct CDR3 sequences. Study results and limitations: By inverse Simpson index, TCRbeta diversity was lower in IBD patients than in healthy co-twins. No discrimination was achieved between different T cell subtypes.

This sequence originates from a human donor with ulcerative colitis or Crohn's disease, or a healthy co-twin of an affected twin (not recorded which). Sequenced: blood. The chain links TRBV21-1 to TRBJ1-1; TCRdb picks TRBD1, but there is no DNA to check that call. TRBV21-1 is listed as a pseudogene. The CDR3: CASSNRSGGFLSEAFF.